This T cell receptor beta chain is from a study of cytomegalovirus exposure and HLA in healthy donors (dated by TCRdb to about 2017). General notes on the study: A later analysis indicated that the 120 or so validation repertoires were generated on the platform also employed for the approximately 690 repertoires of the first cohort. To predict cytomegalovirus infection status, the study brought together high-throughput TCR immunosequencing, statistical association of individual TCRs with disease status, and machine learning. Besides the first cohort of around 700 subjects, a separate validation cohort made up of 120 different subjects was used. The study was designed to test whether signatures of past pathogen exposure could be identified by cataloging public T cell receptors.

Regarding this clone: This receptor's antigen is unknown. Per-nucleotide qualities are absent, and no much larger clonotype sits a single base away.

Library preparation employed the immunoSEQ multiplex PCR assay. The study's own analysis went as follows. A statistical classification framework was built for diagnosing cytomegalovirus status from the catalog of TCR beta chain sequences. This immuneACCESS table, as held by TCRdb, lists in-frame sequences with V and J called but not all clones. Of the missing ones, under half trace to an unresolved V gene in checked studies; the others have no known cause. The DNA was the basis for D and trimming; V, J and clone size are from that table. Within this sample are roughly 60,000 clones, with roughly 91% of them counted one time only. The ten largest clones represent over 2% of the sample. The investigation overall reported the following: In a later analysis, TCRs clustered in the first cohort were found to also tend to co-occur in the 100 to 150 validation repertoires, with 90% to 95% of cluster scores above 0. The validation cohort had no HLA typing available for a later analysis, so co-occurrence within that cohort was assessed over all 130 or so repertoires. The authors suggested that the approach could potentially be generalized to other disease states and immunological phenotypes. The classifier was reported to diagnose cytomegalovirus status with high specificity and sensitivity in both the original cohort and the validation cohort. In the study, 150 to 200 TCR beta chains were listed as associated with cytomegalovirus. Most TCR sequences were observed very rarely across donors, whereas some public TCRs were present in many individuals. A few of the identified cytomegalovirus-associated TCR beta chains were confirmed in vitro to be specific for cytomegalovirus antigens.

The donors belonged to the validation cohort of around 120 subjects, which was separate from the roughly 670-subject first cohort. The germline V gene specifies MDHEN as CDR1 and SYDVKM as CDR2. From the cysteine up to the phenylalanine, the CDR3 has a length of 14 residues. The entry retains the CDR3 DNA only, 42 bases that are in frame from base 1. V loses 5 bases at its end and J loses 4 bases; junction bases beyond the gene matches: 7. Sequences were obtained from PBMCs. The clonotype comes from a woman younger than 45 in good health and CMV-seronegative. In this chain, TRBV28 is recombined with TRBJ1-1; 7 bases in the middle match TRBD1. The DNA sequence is TGTGCCAGCAGTCCCTATACAGGGGTCACTGAAGCTTTCTTT. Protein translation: CASSPYTGVTEAFF.